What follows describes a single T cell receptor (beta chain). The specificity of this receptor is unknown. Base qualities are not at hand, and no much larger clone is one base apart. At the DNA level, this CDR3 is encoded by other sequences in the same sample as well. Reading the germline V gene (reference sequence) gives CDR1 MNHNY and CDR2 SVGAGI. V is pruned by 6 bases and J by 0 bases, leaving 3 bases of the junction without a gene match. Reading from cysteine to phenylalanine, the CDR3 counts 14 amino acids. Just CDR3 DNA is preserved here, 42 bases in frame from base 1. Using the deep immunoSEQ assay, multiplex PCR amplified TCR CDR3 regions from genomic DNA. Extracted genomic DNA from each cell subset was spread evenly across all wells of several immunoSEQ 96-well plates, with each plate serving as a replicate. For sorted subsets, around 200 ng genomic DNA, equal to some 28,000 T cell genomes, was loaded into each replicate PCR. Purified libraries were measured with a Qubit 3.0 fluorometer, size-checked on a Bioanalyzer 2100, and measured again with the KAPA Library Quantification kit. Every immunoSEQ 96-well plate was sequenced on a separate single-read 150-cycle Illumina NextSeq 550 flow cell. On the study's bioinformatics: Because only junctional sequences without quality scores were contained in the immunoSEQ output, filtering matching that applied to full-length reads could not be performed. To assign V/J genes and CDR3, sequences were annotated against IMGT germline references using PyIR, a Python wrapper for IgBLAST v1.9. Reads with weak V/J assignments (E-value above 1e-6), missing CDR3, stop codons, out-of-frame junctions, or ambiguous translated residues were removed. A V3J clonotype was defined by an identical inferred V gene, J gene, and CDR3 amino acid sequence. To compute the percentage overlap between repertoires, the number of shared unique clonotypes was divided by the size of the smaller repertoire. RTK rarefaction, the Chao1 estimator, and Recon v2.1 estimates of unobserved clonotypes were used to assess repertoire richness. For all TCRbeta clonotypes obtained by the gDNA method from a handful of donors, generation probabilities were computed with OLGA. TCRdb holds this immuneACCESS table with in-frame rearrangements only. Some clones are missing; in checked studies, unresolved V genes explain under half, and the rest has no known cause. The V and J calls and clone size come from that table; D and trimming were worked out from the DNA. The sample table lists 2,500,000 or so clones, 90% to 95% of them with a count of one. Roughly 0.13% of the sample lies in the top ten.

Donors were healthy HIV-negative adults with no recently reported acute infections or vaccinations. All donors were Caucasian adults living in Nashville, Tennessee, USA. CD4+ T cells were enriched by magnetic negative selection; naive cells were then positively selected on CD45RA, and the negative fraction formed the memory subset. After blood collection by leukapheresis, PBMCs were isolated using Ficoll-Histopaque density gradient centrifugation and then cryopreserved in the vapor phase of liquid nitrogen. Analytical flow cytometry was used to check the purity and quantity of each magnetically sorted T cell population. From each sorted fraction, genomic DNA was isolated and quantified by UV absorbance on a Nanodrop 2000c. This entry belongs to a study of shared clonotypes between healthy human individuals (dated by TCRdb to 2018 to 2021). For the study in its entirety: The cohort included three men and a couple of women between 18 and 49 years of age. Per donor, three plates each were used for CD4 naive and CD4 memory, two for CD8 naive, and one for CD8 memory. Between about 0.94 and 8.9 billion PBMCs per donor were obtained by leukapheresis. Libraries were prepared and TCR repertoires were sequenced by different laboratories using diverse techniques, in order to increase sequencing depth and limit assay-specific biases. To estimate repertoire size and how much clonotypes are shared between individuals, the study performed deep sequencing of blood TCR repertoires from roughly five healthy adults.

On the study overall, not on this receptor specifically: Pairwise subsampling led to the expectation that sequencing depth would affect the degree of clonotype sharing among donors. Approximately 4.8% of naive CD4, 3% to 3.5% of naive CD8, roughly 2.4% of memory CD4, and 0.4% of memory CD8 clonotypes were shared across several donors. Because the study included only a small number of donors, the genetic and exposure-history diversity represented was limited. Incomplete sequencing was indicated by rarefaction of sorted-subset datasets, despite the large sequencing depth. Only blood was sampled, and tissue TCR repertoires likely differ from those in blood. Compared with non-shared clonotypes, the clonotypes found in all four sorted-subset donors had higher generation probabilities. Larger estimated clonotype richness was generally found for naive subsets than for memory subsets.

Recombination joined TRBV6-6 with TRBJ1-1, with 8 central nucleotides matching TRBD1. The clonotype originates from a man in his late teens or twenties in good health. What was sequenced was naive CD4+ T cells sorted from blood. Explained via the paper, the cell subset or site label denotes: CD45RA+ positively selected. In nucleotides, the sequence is TGTGCCAGCAGCCGACAGGGGATGAACACTGAAGCTTTCTTT. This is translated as CASSRQGMNTEAFF.